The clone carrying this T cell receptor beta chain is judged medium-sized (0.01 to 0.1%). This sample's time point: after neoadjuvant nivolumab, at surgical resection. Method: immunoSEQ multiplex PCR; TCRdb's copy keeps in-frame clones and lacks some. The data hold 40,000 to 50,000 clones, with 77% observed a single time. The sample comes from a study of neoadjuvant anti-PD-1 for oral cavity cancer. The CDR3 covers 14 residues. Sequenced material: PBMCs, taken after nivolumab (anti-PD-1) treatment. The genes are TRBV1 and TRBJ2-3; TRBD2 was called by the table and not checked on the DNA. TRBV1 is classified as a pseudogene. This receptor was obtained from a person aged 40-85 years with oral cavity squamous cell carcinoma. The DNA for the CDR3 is TGCACCAGCAGCCCTAGCGGGAGCACAGATACGCAGTATTTT. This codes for CTSSPSGSTDTQYF.